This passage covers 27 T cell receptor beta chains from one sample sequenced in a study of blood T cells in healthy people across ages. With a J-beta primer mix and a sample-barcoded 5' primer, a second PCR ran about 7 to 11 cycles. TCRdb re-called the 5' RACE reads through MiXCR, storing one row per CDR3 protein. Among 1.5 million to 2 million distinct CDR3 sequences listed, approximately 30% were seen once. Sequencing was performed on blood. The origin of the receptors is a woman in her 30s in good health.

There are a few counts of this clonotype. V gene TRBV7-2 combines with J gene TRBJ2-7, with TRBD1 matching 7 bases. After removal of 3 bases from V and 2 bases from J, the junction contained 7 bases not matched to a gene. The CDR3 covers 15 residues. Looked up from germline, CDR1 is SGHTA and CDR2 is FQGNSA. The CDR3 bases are TGTGCCAGCAGCTTGGATGGGACAGAACCCTACGAGCAGTACTTC. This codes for CASSLDGTEPYEQYF.

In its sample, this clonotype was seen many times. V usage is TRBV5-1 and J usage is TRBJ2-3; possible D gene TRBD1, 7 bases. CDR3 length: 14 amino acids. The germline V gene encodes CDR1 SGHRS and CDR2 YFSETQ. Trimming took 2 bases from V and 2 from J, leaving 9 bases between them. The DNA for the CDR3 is TGCGCCAGCAGCTTCAGGGGGGACACAGATACGCAGTATTTT. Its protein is CASSFRGDTDTQYF.

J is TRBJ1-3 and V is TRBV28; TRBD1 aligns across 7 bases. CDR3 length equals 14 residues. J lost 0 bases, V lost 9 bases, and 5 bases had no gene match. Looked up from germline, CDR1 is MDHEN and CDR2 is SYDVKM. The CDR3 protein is CASRDRSSGNTIYF. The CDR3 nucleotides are TGTGCCAGTAGGGACAGATCCTCTGGAAACACCATATATTTT.

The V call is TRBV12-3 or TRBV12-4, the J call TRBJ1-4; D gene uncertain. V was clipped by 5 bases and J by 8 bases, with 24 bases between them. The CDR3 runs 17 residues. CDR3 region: CASSPGREIRAREKLFF. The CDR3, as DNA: TGTGCCAGCAGTCCTGGACGGGAGATCCGCGCCCGAGAAAAACTGTTTTTT.

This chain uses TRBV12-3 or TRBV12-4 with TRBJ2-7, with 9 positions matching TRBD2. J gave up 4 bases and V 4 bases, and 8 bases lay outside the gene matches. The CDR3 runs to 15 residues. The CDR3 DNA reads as TGTGCCAGCAGTTACGCTAGCGGGGTCGGGTACGAGCAGTACTTC. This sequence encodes CASSYASGVGYEQYF.

The CDR3, as DNA: TGTGCCAGCAGCGTGGACAGGCGGGCTTTCTTT. It specifies CASSVDRRAFF. This chain uses TRBV2 with TRBJ1-1; 7 bases are a match to TRBD1. Trimming at V came to 6 bases and at J to 11 bases, leaving 6 bases not matched to a gene. This CDR3 region has 11 residues. CDR1 is SNHLY, CDR2 FYNNEI, per germline.

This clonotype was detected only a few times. The CDR3 spells CASSQTADEQFF. The CDR3 region has the DNA TGTGCCAGCAGCCAGACTGCCGATGAGCAGTTCTTC. This chain uses TRBV2 with TRBJ2-1; D is ambiguous. The CDR3 extends over 12 amino acids. V was shortened by 6 bases and J by 8 bases, with 11 bases between the two germline ends. Germline assignment: CDR1 SNHLY and CDR2 FYNNEI.

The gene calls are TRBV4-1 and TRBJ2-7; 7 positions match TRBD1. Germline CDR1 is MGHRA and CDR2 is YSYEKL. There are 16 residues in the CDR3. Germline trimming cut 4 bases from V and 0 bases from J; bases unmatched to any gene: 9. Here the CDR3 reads CASSLGAPGGSYEQYF. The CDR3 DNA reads TGCGCCAGCAGCCTCGGGGCCCCAGGGGGCTCCTACGAGCAGTACTTC.

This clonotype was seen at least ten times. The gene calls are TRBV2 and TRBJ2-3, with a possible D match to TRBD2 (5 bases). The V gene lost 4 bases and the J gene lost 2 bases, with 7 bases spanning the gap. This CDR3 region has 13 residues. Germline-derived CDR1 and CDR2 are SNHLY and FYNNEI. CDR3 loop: CASSGGHTDTQYF. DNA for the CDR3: TGTGCCAGCAGTGGAGGGCACACAGATACGCAGTATTTT.

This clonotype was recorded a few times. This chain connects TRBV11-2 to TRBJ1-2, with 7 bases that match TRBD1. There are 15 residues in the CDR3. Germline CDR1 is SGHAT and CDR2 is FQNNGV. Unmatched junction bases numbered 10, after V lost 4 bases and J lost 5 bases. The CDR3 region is CASSSPRRTGYGYTF. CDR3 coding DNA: TGTGCCAGCAGCTCCCCACGGAGGACAGGTTATGGCTACACCTTC. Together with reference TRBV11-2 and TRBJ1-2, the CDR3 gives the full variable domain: EAGVAQSPRYKIIEKRQSVAFWCNPISGHATLYWYQQILGQGPKLLIQFQNNGVVDDSQLPKDRFSAERLKGVDSTLKIQPAKLEDSAVYLCASSSPRRTGYGYTFGSGTRLTVV.

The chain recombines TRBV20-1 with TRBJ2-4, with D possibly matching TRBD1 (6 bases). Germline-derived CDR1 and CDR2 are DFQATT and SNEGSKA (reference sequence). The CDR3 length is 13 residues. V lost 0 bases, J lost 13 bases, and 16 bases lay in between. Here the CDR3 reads CSAREDRYNEQYF. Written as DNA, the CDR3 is TGCAGTGCTAGAGAGGACAGATACAATGAGCAGTACTTC.

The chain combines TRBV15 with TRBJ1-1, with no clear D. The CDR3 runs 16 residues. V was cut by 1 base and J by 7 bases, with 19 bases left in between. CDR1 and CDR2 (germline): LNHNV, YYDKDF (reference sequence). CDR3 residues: CATSRVPTLGTDEAFF. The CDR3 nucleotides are TGTGCCACCAGCAGAGTCCCCACCCTGGGCACGGATGAAGCTTTCTTT. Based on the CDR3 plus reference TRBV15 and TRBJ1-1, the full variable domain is DAMVIQNPRYQVTQFGKPVTLSCSQTLNHNVMYWYQQKSSQAPKLLFHYYDKDFNNEADTPDNFQSRRPNTSFCFLDIRSPGLGDTAMYLCATSRVPTLGTDEAFFGQGTRLTVV.

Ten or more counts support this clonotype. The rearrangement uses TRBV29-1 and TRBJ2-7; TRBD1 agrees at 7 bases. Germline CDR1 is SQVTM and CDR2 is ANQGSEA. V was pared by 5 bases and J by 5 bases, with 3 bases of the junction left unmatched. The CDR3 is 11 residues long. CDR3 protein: CSVPDRDEQYF. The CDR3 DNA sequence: TGCAGCGTTCCCGACAGGGACGAGCAGTACTTC.

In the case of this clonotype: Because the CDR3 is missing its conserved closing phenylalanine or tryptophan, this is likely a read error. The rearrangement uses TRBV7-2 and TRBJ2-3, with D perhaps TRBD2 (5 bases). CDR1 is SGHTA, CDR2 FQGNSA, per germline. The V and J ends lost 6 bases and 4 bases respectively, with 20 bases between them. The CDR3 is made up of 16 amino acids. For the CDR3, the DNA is TGTGCCAGCAGTAGTCGGCTAGCAGTTAATCCAGATACGCAGTATCTT. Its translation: CASSSRLAVNPDTQYL.

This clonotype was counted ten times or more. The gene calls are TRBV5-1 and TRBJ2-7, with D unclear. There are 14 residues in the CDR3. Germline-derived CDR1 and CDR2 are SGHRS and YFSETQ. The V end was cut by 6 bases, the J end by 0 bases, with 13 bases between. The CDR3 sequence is CASNKISGSYEQYF. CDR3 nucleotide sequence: TGCGCCAGCAACAAGATTTCGGGCTCCTACGAGCAGTACTTC.

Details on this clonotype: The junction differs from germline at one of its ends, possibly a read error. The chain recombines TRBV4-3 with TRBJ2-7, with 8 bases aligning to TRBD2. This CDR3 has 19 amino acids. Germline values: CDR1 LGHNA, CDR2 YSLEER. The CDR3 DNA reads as TGCGCCAGCAGCCAAGATTGGGTCAGGGGTAGCGGGATACCCTACGAGCTGTACTTC. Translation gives CASSQDWVRGSGIPYELYF.

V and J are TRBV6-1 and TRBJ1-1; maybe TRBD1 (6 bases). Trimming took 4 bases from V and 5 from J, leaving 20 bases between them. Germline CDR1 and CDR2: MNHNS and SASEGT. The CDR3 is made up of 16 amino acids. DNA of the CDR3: TGTGCCAGCAGTGTCTTGGCAGGGGAGGGGAGGACTGAAGCTTTCTTT. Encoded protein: CASSVLAGEGRTEAFF.

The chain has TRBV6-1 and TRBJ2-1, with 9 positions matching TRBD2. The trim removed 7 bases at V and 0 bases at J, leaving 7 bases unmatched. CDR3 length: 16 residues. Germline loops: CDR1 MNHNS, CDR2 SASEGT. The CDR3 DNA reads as TGTGCCAGCATGGCTAGCGGGGTTAGCTCCTACAATGAGCAGTTCTTC. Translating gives CASMASGVSSYNEQFF.

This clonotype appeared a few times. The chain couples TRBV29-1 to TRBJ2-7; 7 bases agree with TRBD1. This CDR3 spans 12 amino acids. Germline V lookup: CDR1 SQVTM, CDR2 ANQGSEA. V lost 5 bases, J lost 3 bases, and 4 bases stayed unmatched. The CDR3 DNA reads TGCAGCGTTACAACAGGGGTCTACGAGCAGTACTTC. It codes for CSVTTGVYEQYF.

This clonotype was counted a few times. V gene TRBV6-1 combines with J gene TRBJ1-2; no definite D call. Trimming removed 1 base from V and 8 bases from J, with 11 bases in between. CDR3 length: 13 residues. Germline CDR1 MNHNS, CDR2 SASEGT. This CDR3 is CASSEGWVGGYTF. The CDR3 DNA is TGTGCCAGCAGTGAAGGCTGGGTTGGAGGCTACACCTTC.

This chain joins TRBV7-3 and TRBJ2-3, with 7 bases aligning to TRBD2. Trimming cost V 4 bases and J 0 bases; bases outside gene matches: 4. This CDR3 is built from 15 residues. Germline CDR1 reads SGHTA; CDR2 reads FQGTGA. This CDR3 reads CASSSTSASTDTQYF. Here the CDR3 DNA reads TGTGCCAGCAGCTCCACTAGCGCTAGCACAGATACGCAGTATTTT.

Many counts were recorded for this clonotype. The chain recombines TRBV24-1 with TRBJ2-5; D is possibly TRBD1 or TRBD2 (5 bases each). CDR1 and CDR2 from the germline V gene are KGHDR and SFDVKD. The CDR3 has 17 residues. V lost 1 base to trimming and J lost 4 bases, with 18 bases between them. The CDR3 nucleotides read TGTGCCACCAGTGATTTCGCGAGGGGCGCAGCAGTAGAGACCCAGTACTTC. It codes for CATSDFARGAAVETQYF.

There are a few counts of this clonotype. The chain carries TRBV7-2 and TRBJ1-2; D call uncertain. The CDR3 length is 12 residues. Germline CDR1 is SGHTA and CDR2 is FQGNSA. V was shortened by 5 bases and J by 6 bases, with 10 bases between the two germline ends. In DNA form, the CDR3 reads TGTGCCAGCAGCCTCTCGGTTGATGGCTACACCTTC. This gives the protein CASSLSVDGYTF.

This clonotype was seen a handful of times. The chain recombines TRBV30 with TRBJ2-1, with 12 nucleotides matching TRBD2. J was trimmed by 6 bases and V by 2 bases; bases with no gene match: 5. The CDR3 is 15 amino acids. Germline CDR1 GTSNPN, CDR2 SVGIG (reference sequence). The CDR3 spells CAWSHGLAGINEQFF. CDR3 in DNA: TGTGCCTGGAGTCACGGACTAGCGGGAATCAATGAGCAGTTCTTC.

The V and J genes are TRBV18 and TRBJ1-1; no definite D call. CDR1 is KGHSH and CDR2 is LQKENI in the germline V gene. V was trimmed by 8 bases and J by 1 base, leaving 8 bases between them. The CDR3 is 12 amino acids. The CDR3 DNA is TGTGCCAGCGAAAGACAGAACACTGAAGCTTTCTTT. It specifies CASERQNTEAFF.

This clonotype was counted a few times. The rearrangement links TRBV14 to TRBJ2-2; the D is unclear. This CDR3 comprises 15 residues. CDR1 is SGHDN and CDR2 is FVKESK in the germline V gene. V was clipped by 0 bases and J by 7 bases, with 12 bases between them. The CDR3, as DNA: TGTGCCAGCAGCCAAGACGAGAATTACTACGGGGAGCTGTTTTTT. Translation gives CASSQDENYYGELFF.

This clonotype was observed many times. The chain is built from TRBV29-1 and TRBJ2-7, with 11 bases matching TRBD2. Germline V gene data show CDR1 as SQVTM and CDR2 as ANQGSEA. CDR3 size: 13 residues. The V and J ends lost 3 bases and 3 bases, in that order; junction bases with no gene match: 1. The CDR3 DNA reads TGCAGCGTTGAGGGACTAGCGGACTACGAGCAGTACTTC. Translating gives CSVEGLADYEQYF.